The entry below gives a single T cell receptor (beta chain) sequence along with its context. Its antigen is as yet unknown. This sample is part of a study of T cell responses to AZD1222 COVID-19 vaccine. Profiling relied on immunoSEQ multiplex PCR, and the TCRdb table lists in-frame clones only, not all of them. The data contain about 140,000 clones, 85% to 95% of them seen just once; the ten biggest clones take up around 10%. Overall study results and limits: It should be noted that donors were predominantly white British and more often female, and clonal diversity was possibly underestimated.

This receptor was identified in an adult who received the AZD1222 COVID-19 vaccine. The sequences come from peripheral blood, collected 28 days after the second AZD1222 dose.

The CDR3 bases are TGCGCCAGCAGCCAAGTTGGACTTAGCAATCAGCCCCAGCATTTT. This translates into CASSQVGLSNQPQHF. This rearrangement joins TRBV4-1 to TRBJ1-5; unclear D gene. Germline V gene lookup returns CDR1 MGHRA and CDR2 YSYEKL. The CDR3 runs 15 residues. V lost 1 base to trimming and J lost 0 bases, with 7 bases between them.